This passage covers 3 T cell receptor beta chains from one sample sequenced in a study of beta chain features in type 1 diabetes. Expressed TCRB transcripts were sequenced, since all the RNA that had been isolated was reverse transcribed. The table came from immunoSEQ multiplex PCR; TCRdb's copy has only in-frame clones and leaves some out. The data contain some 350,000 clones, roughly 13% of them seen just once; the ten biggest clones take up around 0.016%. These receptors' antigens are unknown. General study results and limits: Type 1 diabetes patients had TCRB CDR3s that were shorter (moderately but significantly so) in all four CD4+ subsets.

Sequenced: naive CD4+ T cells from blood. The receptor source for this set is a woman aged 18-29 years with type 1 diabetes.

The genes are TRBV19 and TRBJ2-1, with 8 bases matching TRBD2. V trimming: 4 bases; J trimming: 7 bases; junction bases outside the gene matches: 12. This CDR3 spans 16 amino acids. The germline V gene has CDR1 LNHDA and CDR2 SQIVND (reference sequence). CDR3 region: CASSSLVAGTWNEQFF. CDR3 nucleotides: TGTGCCAGTAGTAGTTTGGTAGCGGGAACTTGGAATGAGCAGTTCTTC.

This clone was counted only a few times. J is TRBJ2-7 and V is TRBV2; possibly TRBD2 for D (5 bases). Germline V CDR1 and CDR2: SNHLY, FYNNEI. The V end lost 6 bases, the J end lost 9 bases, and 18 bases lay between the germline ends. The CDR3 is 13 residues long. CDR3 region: CASSPGPLLGQYF. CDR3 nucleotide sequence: TGTGCCAGCAGCCCCGGCCCTCTACTAGGGCAGTACTTC. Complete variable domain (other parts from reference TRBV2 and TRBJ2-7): EPEVTQTPSHQVTQMGQEVILRCVPISNHLYFYWYRQILGQKVEFLVSFYNNEISEKSEIFDDQFSVERPDGSNFTLKIRSTKLEDSAMYFCASSPGPLLGQYFGPGTRLTVT.

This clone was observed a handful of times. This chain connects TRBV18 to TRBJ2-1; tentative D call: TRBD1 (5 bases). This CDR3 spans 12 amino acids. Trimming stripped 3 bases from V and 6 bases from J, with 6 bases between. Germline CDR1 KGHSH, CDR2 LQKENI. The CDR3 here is CASSPDSNEQFF. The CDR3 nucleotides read TGTGCCAGCTCACCTGACAGCAATGAGCAGTTCTTC.